Below, one T cell receptor beta chain is given with its context. CDR3 length equals 15 residues. Germline CDR1 MGHRA, CDR2 YSYEKL. J lost 2 bases, V lost 5 bases, and 4 bases had no gene match. This entry belongs to a study of early T cells in non-severe SARS-CoV-2 infection. TCRdb fed the 5' RACE reads into MiXCR, producing one record per CDR3 protein. This repertoire shows 25,000 to 35,000 distinct CDR3 sequences, 5.7% found once; its top ten account for approximately 6.6%. The sequenced material came from whole blood. V usage is TRBV4-1 and J usage is TRBJ2-1, with 9 positions matching TRBD2. This receptor was taken from an adult who was a healthcare worker with PCR-confirmed SARS-CoV-2 infection or an uninfected control (not recorded which). This CDR3 reads CASSVSGSAYNEQFF. The CDR3 DNA follows: TGCGCCAGCAGCGTTAGCGGGAGTGCCTACAATGAGCAGTTCTTC.